Listed here are 15 T cell receptor beta chains from one sample, sequenced in a study of tumour-infiltrating T cells in Burkitt lymphoma. Clones were read by immunoSEQ multiplex PCR, and TCRdb kept only the in-frame ones, dropping some. The data hold 43,000 or so clones, with roughly 30% observed a single time. Sequencing used tumor tissue. The receptors were sampled from a human donor with Burkitt lymphoma.

J is TRBJ2-5 and V is TRBV2, with 8 nucleotides matching TRBD1. Per germline, CDR1 SNHLY and CDR2 FYNNEI. The ends lost 5 bases at V and 5 bases at J; junction bases unmatched: 7. The CDR3 spans 14 residues. In DNA form, the CDR3 reads TGTGCCAGCAGTCGACAGGGGATAAGGGAGACCCAGTACTTC. It specifies CASSRQGIRETQYF.

The V and J genes are TRBV7-9 and TRBJ2-1; 9 nucleotides agree with TRBD2. The germline CDR1 and CDR2 sequences are SEHNR and FQNEAQ (reference sequence). CDR3 length equals 16 residues. The trim removed 1 base at V and 4 bases at J, leaving 5 bases unmatched. CDR3 DNA: TGTGCCAGCAGCTTAGATGCGGGGGGGCCGTACAATGAGCAGTTCTTC. Its translation: CASSLDAGGPYNEQFF.

This clone has only a few counts. The chain has TRBV10-2 and TRBJ2-2; D not resolved. Trimming cost V 7 bases and J 7 bases, with 13 bases left between them. This CDR3 is 13 amino acids long. Germline V lookup: CDR1 WSHSY, CDR2 SAAADI. CDR3: CASNTDPNGELFF. The CDR3 region has the DNA TGCGCCAGCAACACTGACCCCAACGGGGAGCTGTTTTTT.

This chain joins TRBV18 and TRBJ2-7, with a weak D call TRBD1 (5 bases). The CDR3 has 13 amino acids. The germline V and J ends were trimmed by 5 bases and 3 bases, with 11 bases remaining between them. Germline V gene data show CDR1 as KGHSH and CDR2 as LQKENI. The CDR3 loop reads CASSELQGYEQYF. CDR3 nucleotide sequence: TGTGCCAGCTCAGAACTCCAGGGCTACGAGCAGTACTTC.

This clone was seen only a few times. The V and J genes are TRBV5-6 and TRBJ1-6; perhaps TRBD1 as D (5 bases). CDR3 length: 17 amino acids. The germline V and J ends were trimmed by 0 bases and 0 bases, with 10 bases remaining between them. Germline CDR1 reads SGHDT; CDR2 reads YYEEEE. In DNA, the CDR3 is TGTGCCAGCAGCTTGGGGGCGGGACTCTCCTATAATTCACCCCTCCACTTT. Amino acid sequence: CASSLGAGLSYNSPLHF.

This chain uses TRBV5-1 with TRBJ2-7; D is perhaps TRBD1 or TRBD2 (5 bases each). Trimming removed 0 bases from V and 2 bases from J, with 12 bases in between. The CDR3 spans 15 residues. The V gene's germline CDR1 is SGHRS and CDR2 YFSETQ. Written as DNA, the CDR3 is TGCGCCAGCAGCTTGGGGGGGACGAACACCTACGAGCAGTACTTC. It translates to CASSLGGTNTYEQYF.

This chain uses TRBV5-6 with TRBJ2-1; 8 positions agree with TRBD1. This CDR3 comprises 14 residues. From germline, CDR1 is SGHDT and CDR2 YYEEEE. V dropped 1 base and J dropped 4; count of bases not matched to a gene: 1. The CDR3 DNA follows: TGTGCCAGCAGCTTGTGGGACAGGTACAATGAGCAGTTCTTC. Protein sequence: CASSLWDRYNEQFF. Supplemented by reference TRBV5-6 and TRBJ2-1, the full variable domain reads DAGVTQSPTHLIKTRGQQVTLRCSPKSGHDTVSWYQQALGQGPQFIFQYYEEEERQRGNFPDRFSGHQFPNYSSELNVNALLLGDSALYLCASSLWDRYNEQFFGPGTRLTVL.

This sequence joins TRBV5-1 and TRBJ1-4, with D uncertain. Germline values: CDR1 SGHRS, CDR2 YFSETQ. This CDR3 spans 14 amino acids. The germline V and J ends were trimmed by 4 bases and 10 bases, with 17 bases remaining between them. The CDR3 spells CASSRTADEGKLFF. CDR3 in DNA: TGCGCCAGCAGCCGGACGGCCGATGAAGGAAAACTGTTTTTT.

V and J are TRBV5-6 and TRBJ2-4; 9 bases match TRBD2. The junction had 6 bases not matched to a gene; V was cut back by 2 bases and J by 9 bases. This CDR3 contains 14 residues. The germline V gene encodes CDR1 SGHDT and CDR2 YYEEEE. The CDR3 nucleotides are TGTGCCAGCAGCTTCTCTAGCGGGGTGGGCATTCAGTACTTC. Protein sequence: CASSFSSGVGIQYF.

This clone showed up just a few times. The gene calls are TRBV4-3 and TRBJ2-2; TRBD1 might be the D (6 bases). The CDR3 is made up of 16 amino acids. Germline V CDR1 and CDR2: LGHNA, YSLEER. The ends were cut back, 0 bases at V and 5 bases at J, with 13 bases in the middle. The CDR3 nucleotides are TGCGCCAGCAGCCAAGATTTTATTAGGGGGACCGGGGAGCTGTTTTTT. This sequence encodes CASSQDFIRGTGELFF.

The V and J genes are TRBV15 and TRBJ1-2; D is unclear. The germline V gene encodes CDR1 LNHNV and CDR2 YYDKDF (reference sequence). Trimming shortened V by 0 bases and J by 5 bases, and 7 bases separated the two germline ends. The CDR3 extends over 13 amino acids. DNA of the CDR3: TGTGCCACCAGCAGAGATACTGGGTATGGCTACACCTTC. Encoded protein: CATSRDTGYGYTF.

This clone was seen a handful of times. J is TRBJ2-3 and V is TRBV12-5, with 7 nucleotides matching TRBD2. The CDR3 spans 12 residues. CDR1 and CDR2 from the germline V gene are LGHNT and FRNRAP. V lost 9 bases, J lost 0 bases, and 0 bases stayed unmatched. CDR3 loop: CASGGSTDTQYF. CDR3 nucleotide sequence: TGTGCTAGCGGGGGGAGCACAGATACGCAGTATTTT.

The chain carries TRBV5-5 and TRBJ1-2; D perhaps matches TRBD1 (5 bases). The CDR3 loop spans 14 amino acids. The germline CDR1 and CDR2 sequences are SGHKS and YYEKEE (reference sequence). V was shortened by 5 bases and J by 4 bases, with 15 bases between the two germline ends. CDR3: CASRLGRASYGYTF. CDR3 nucleotide sequence: TGTGCCAGCAGACTCGGCAGGGCAAGCTATGGCTACACCTTC.

This clone was counted a few times. The rearrangement uses TRBV29-1 and TRBJ2-7, with D tentatively TRBD1 or TRBD2 (5 bases each). This CDR3 is 12 amino acids long. V lost 7 bases, J lost 0 bases, and 10 bases lay in between. Germline CDR1 SQVTM, CDR2 ANQGSEA. Written as DNA, the CDR3 is TGCAGCGGTCAAGGGACCTCCTACGAGCAGTACTTC. Translation: CSGQGTSYEQYF.

The gene calls are TRBV7-9 and TRBJ1-5; D perhaps matches TRBD1 (6 bases). Per germline, CDR1 SEHNR and CDR2 FQNEAQ (reference sequence). Trimming shortened V by 8 bases and J by 4 bases, and 15 bases separated the two germline ends. The CDR3 totals 14 residues. This CDR3 reads CASQGGNGNQPQHF. In DNA, the CDR3 is TGTGCCAGCCAAGGGGGAAACGGGAATCAGCCCCAGCATTTT.